What follows are 18 T cell receptor beta chains derived from one specimen sequenced in a study of cytomegalovirus exposure and HLA in healthy donors (dated by TCRdb to about 2017). The library was produced with the immunoSEQ multiplex PCR assay. For the multiplex PCR, a mixture combining 60 forward primers for TCR Vbeta segments and 13 reverse primers for TCR Jbeta segments was used. Not all clones reach the TCRdb copy of this immuneACCESS table, which keeps in-frame sequences only. Checked studies attribute under half of the gap to unresolved V genes and leave the rest unexplained. Here the sample has some 150,000 clones; 76% occur a single time. The top ten constitute more than 1.2% of the sample. Sequencing was performed on PBMCs. All receptors come from a man between 60 and 75 years old in good health and CMV-seronegative.

On this clone itself: Other DNA sequences from this sample encode an identical CDR3 as well. The chain employs TRBV5-4 and TRBJ2-1, with D possibly matching TRBD2 (6 bases). The V gene's germline CDR1 is SGHNT and CDR2 YYREEE (reference sequence). Trimming left V 10 bases short and J 6 bases short, with 14 bases between. The CDR3 has 12 amino acids. CDR3 loop: CALTSLSNEQFF. The DNA for the CDR3 is TGTGCCCTTACTAGCCTATCCAATGAGCAGTTCTTC.

This chain connects TRBV5-1 to TRBJ2-4; TRBD2 might be the D (6 bases). This CDR3 region has 14 residues. Trimming removed 1 base from V and 6 bases from J, with 11 bases in between. Germline CDR1 is SGHRS and CDR2 is YFSETQ. The CDR3 sequence: CASSLSGSGNIQYF. The CDR3 DNA reads TGCGCCAGCAGCTTGTCCGGGAGTGGAAACATTCAGTACTTC. The full variable domain, in which reference TRBV5-1 and TRBJ2-4 provide the parts outside the CDR3, is KAGVTQTPRYLIKTRGQQVTLSCSPISGHRSVSWYQQTPGQGLQFLFEYFSETQRNKGNFPGRFSGRQFSNSRSEMNVSTLELGDSALYLCASSLSGSGNIQYFGAGTRLSVL.

This chain connects TRBV4-2 to TRBJ1-1; 7 bases agree with TRBD1. J was trimmed by 5 bases and V by 0 bases; bases with no gene match: 3. The CDR3 runs to 14 residues. Germline CDR1 LGHNA, CDR2 YNFKEQ. CDR3 nucleotides: TGTGCCAGCAGCCAAGAGCAGGGGGAGACTGAAGCTTTCTTT. This codes for CASSQEQGETEAFF.

The chain combines TRBV7-8 with TRBJ2-4; the D gene is possibly TRBD2 (6 bases). In germline, CDR1 is SGHVS, CDR2 FQNEAQ. The V end was cut by 4 bases, the J end by 8 bases, with 9 bases between. The CDR3 sequence is 12 residues long. The CDR3 DNA follows: TGTGCCAGCAGCTCCGGGGGTTACATTCAGTACTTC. Translation gives CASSSGGYIQYF.

V gene TRBV5-1 combines with J gene TRBJ2-3; 11 bases are shared with TRBD1. Germline CDR1 is SGHRS and CDR2 is YFSETQ. The CDR3 has 16 residues. Germline trimming cut 3 bases from V and 5 bases from J; bases unmatched to any gene: 8. CDR3: CASSSPGTGGGDTQYF. CDR3 in DNA: TGCGCCAGCAGCTCGCCCGGGACAGGGGGAGGAGATACGCAGTATTTT.

The chain has TRBV18 and TRBJ1-3; D is uncertain. The CDR3 loop spans 17 amino acids. With 0 bases removed from V and 0 bases from J, the gap between germline ends came to 12 bases. In germline, CDR1 is KGHSH, CDR2 LQKENI. CDR3 in DNA: TGTGCCAGCTCACCACCGGCAGGCGACGCCTCTGGAAACACCATATATTTT. Translation: CASSPPAGDASGNTIYF.

The sample holds a few counts of this clone. In DNA form, the CDR3 reads TGTGCCTGGAGTGGAGAGAGCTCTGGAAACACCATATATTTT. Its translation is CAWSGESSGNTIYF. V is TRBV30 and J is TRBJ1-3; D remains ambiguous. CDR1 GTSNPN and CDR2 SVGIG come from the germline V gene (reference sequence). This CDR3 spans 14 amino acids. V was clipped by 1 base and J by 0 bases, with 7 bases between them.

V is TRBV28 and J is TRBJ2-3; D unresolved. The CDR3 is made up of 16 amino acids. Germline V gene lookup returns CDR1 MDHEN and CDR2 SYDVKM. V was pared by 5 bases and J by 4 bases, with 19 bases between. The DNA of the CDR3 is TGTGCCAGCAGTCCCACCCTTTCCGCAGGTGCAGATACGCAGTATTTT. Its translation: CASSPTLSAGADTQYF. The variable domain in full, with the rest retrieved from reference TRBV28 and TRBJ2-3, is DVKVTQSSRYLVKRTGEKVFLECVQDMDHENMFWYRQDPGLGLRLIYFSYDVKMKEKGDIPEGYSVSREKKERFSLILESASTNQTSMYLCASSPTLSAGADTQYFGPGTRLTVL.

The V call is TRBV4-2, the J call TRBJ1-4, with TRBD1 matching 7 bases. CDR1 is LGHNA and CDR2 is YNFKEQ in the germline V gene. The ends lost 0 bases at V and 5 bases at J; junction bases unmatched: 15. The CDR3 consists of 19 residues. CDR3: CASSQETPQGGRPNEKLFF. The CDR3 DNA reads TGTGCCAGCAGCCAAGAGACCCCTCAGGGGGGACGGCCAAATGAAAAACTGTTTTTT.

The genes are TRBV2 and TRBJ2-3, with 8 bases identical to TRBD1. The CDR3 length is 14 residues. Trimming removed 7 bases from V and 1 base from J; junction bases left unmatched: 4. Germline V lookup: CDR1 SNHLY, CDR2 FYNNEI. The CDR3 protein is CASKTTGGTDTQYF. DNA of the CDR3: TGTGCCAGCAAGACGACAGGGGGCACAGATACGCAGTATTTT.

The chain combines TRBV7-9 with TRBJ1-6, with 7 bases fitting TRBD1. This CDR3 spans 12 amino acids. Germline V CDR1 and CDR2: SEHNR, FQNEAQ (reference sequence). CDR3 sequence reads: CTTGQDNSPLHF. The CDR3 region has the DNA TGTACCACCGGACAGGATAATTCACCCCTCCACTTT.

This clone has more than one count but fewer than ten. This sequence joins TRBV7-3 and TRBJ2-7, with 7 bases that match TRBD2. The CDR3 covers 14 residues. With V trimmed by 3 bases and J by 2 bases, 4 bases remained unmatched. Germline CDR1 reads SGHTA; CDR2 reads FQGTGA. The DNA for the CDR3 is TGTGCCAGCAGCTTGTCTAGCGGCACCTACGAGCAGTACTTC. Translated: CASSLSSGTYEQYF.

CDR3 residues: CASSLGQGLTDTQYF. The CDR3 nucleotides are TGTGCCAGCAGTTTGGGACAGGGTCTCACAGATACGCAGTATTTT. This chain uses TRBV6-1 with TRBJ2-3; 9 nucleotides agree with TRBD1. This CDR3 region has 15 residues. The junction had 5 bases not matched to a gene; V was cut back by 5 bases and J by 2 bases. Germline lookup yields CDR1 MNHNS and CDR2 SASEGT.

The chain employs TRBV28 and TRBJ1-2; a weak D match, TRBD1 (6 bases). This CDR3 spans 15 amino acids. V was trimmed by 4 bases and J by 3 bases, leaving 15 bases between them. The germline V gene encodes CDR1 MDHEN and CDR2 SYDVKM. The CDR3 reads CASSSSGVRHYGYTF. CDR3 sequence (DNA): TGTGCCAGCAGTTCCTCAGGGGTCCGCCACTATGGCTACACCTTC.

This chain connects TRBV19 to TRBJ2-1, with D perhaps matching TRBD2 (6 bases). V lost 1 base to trimming and J lost 3 bases, with 13 bases between them. This CDR3 contains 16 residues. Germline-derived CDR1 and CDR2 are LNHDA and SQIVND (reference sequence). CDR3: CASSIGRAGLYNEQFF. The CDR3 DNA reads TGTGCCAGTAGTATAGGAAGAGCGGGCCTCTACAATGAGCAGTTCTTC. The complete variable domain, with remaining parts taken from reference TRBV19 and TRBJ2-1, reads DGGITQSPKYLFRKEGQNVTLSCEQNLNHDAMYWYRQDPGQGLRLIYYSQIVNDFQKGDIAEGYSVSREKKESFPLTVTSAQKNPTAFYLCASSIGRAGLYNEQFFGPGTRLTVL.

This chain joins TRBV6-1 and TRBJ2-5; the D gene is possibly TRBD2 (6 bases). The CDR3 is made up of 17 amino acids. V lost 2 bases and J lost 6, with 22 bases in between. CDR1 is MNHNS, CDR2 SASEGT, per germline. The CDR3: CASSELVPRGSTKTQYF. For the CDR3, the DNA is TGTGCCAGCAGTGAATTGGTCCCACGGGGGAGCACTAAGACCCAGTACTTC.

The chain has TRBV11-2 and TRBJ2-1, with 7 bases aligning to TRBD1. Germline V CDR1 and CDR2: SGHAT, FQNNGV. The CDR3 has 14 residues. V shed 5 bases and J 5 bases; nucleotides not matched to a gene: 6. CDR3 sequence: CASSAGTANNEQFF. CDR3 bases: TGTGCCAGCAGCGCCGGGACAGCAAACAATGAGCAGTTCTTC.

The chain joins TRBV10-1 to TRBJ2-7; TRBD2 agrees at 8 bases. CDR3 size: 15 residues. V gave up 2 bases and J gave up 0 bases; unmatched junction bases: 3. Germline V gives CDR1 WNHNN, CDR2 SYGVQD (reference sequence). The CDR3 spells CASSESREGSYEQYF. The CDR3 DNA sequence: TGCGCCAGCAGTGAGAGTCGGGAGGGCTCCTACGAGCAGTACTTC.